This entry lists 20 T cell receptor beta chains sequenced from one sample in a study of T cell changes during pregnancy in multiple sclerosis. Method: immunoSEQ multiplex PCR; TCRdb's copy keeps in-frame clones and lacks some. The data contain about 50,000 clones, 94% of them singletons. The sequences come from CD4+ T cells from peripheral blood mononuclear cells, collected in the third trimester of pregnancy. The receptors were gathered from a female donor with multiple sclerosis, enrolled in a pregnancy study.

This rearrangement joins TRBV18 to TRBJ1-2; D is unresolved. V shed 1 base and J shed 4 bases, with 7 bases lying between them. The CDR3 contains 13 residues. Looked up from germline, CDR1 is KGHSH and CDR2 is LQKENI. CDR3 coding DNA: TGTGCCAGCTCACCACGGCAAAGCTATGGCTACACCTTC. It is translated as CASSPRQSYGYTF.

V usage is TRBV28 and J usage is TRBJ1-2, with D perhaps TRBD1 (6 bases). Trimming stripped 6 bases from V and 0 bases from J, with 11 bases between. CDR3 size: 14 residues. The germline V gene encodes CDR1 MDHEN and CDR2 SYDVKM. The chain's CDR3 is CASSPQGTNYGYTF. CDR3 coding DNA: TGTGCCAGCAGCCCACAGGGAACTAACTATGGCTACACCTTC.

The V call is TRBV29-1, the J call TRBJ2-7; 12 bases match TRBD2. The CDR3 has 15 residues. Germline V gives CDR1 SQVTM, CDR2 ANQGSEA. J was trimmed by 5 bases and V by 4 bases; bases with no gene match: 9. The CDR3 region has the DNA TGCAGCGTTGCGGGGGGGACTAGCGGGCCTCACGAGCAGTACTTC. Translated, it gives CSVAGGTSGPHEQYF.

The V and J genes are TRBV6-6 and TRBJ2-2; 13 bases agree with TRBD2. This CDR3 is built from 16 residues. In germline, CDR1 is MNHNY, CDR2 SVGAGI (reference sequence). V lost 6 bases, J lost 6 bases, and 7 bases stayed unmatched. The CDR3 region is CASSSGTSGVAGELFF. The CDR3 region has the DNA TGTGCCAGCAGCTCCGGGACTAGCGGGGTTGCCGGGGAGCTGTTTTTT.

The rearrangement uses TRBV7-2 and TRBJ1-2; 8 bases are a match to TRBD1. The CDR3 is 18 amino acids. The V gene end was trimmed by 2 bases and the J gene end by 0 bases; junction bases not matched to a gene: 11. From germline, CDR1 is SGHTA and CDR2 FQGNSA. This chain's CDR3 is CASSLRRKQGVSNYGYTF. DNA of the CDR3: TGTGCCAGCAGCTTAAGGAGGAAACAGGGGGTATCTAACTATGGCTACACCTTC.

The V gene is TRBV5-4, the J gene TRBJ2-5; D perhaps matches TRBD2 (6 bases). The germline V gene encodes CDR1 SGHNT and CDR2 YYREEE (reference sequence). This CDR3 spans 14 amino acids. Trimming stripped 3 bases from V and 5 bases from J, with 14 bases between. The CDR3 here is CASSSSSSEETQYF. CDR3 nucleotides: TGTGCCAGCAGCTCCTCATCTAGCGAGGAGACCCAGTACTTC. Together with reference TRBV5-4 and TRBJ2-5, the CDR3 gives the full variable domain: ETGVTQSPTHLIKTRGQQVTLRCSSQSGHNTVSWYQQALGQGPQFIFQYYREEENGRGNFPPRFSGLQFPNYSSELNVNALELDDSALYLCASSSSSSEETQYFGPGTRLLVL.

The chain is built from TRBV6-1 and TRBJ2-7; TRBD2 is a possible D gene (7 bases). This CDR3 has 13 residues. Germline V lookup: CDR1 MNHNS, CDR2 SASEGT. V was trimmed by 2 bases and J by 5 bases, leaving 10 bases between them. The CDR3 sequence is CASSERGAHEQYF. CDR3 DNA sequence: TGTGCCAGCAGTGAACGGGGGGCCCACGAGCAGTACTTC.

This chain links TRBV5-4 with TRBJ2-7, with 7 bases identical to TRBD2. V lost 5 bases to trimming and J lost 0 bases; unmatched junction nucleotides: 8. The CDR3 length is 15 residues. CDR1 SGHNT and CDR2 YYREEE come from the germline V gene (reference sequence). Written as DNA, the CDR3 is TGTGCCAGCAGTCCTACGTCTAGCGGCTCCTACGAGCAGTACTTC. It specifies CASSPTSSGSYEQYF.

This clone was picked up one time. This rearrangement joins TRBV18 to TRBJ2-3, with 14 nucleotides matching TRBD2. Germline values: CDR1 KGHSH, CDR2 LQKENI. The CDR3 loop spans 17 amino acids. J was trimmed by 4 bases and V by 6 bases; bases with no gene match: 9. The CDR3 here is CASSPGTSGSGSDTQYF. The CDR3 DNA follows: TGTGCCAGCTCTCCCGGGACTAGCGGGAGCGGGTCAGATACGCAGTATTTT. Combining the CDR3 with reference TRBV18 and TRBJ2-3 gives the whole variable domain NAGVMQNPRHLVRRRGQEARLRCSPMKGHSHVYWYRQLPEEGLKFMVYLQKENIIDESGMPKERFSAEFPKEGPSILRIQQVVRGDSAAYFCASSPGTSGSGSDTQYFGPGTRLTVL.

This chain links TRBV15 with TRBJ2-1; TRBD2 agrees at 9 bases. Trimming removed 0 bases from V and 7 bases from J; junction bases left unmatched: 7. CDR1 is LNHNV, CDR2 YYDKDF, per germline (reference sequence). This CDR3 region has 16 residues. CDR3 nucleotide sequence: TGTGCCACCAGCAGAGATGGGACTAGCCGGGGGAATGAGCAGTTCTTC. This gives the protein CATSRDGTSRGNEQFF.

The V call is TRBV6-6, the J call TRBJ2-7; 13 positions match TRBD2. The V gene end was trimmed by 6 bases and the J gene end by 7 bases; junction bases not matched to a gene: 9. Germline V lookup: CDR1 MNHNY, CDR2 SVGAGI (reference sequence). This CDR3 has 15 amino acids. The CDR3 loop reads CASSRWTSGSREQYF. The CDR3 DNA reads as TGTGCCAGCAGCAGATGGACTAGCGGGAGTCGGGAGCAGTACTTC.

A single count supports this clone. The chain couples TRBV18 to TRBJ1-5, with D unresolved. Trimming left V 1 base short and J 5 bases short, with 9 bases between. CDR3 length: 14 residues. Germline V gene data show CDR1 as KGHSH and CDR2 as LQKENI. CDR3 protein: CASSPRSGDQPQHF. CDR3 DNA sequence: TGTGCCAGCTCACCACGGTCCGGGGATCAGCCCCAGCATTTT.

The CDR3 loop reads CASSLRPGTVLMNTEAFF. CDR3 nucleotides: TGTGCCAGCAGCCTCCGTCCCGGGACAGTACTGATGAACACTGAAGCTTTCTTT. The rearrangement links TRBV7-2 to TRBJ1-1, with 7 bases identical to TRBD1. This CDR3 contains 18 residues. V lost 5 bases, J lost 0 bases, and 15 bases stayed unmatched. Germline CDR1 and CDR2: SGHTA and FQGNSA.

The V and J genes are TRBV19 and TRBJ2-6, with D unresolved. Germline values: CDR1 LNHDA, CDR2 SQIVND (reference sequence). Trimming stripped 6 bases from V and 0 bases from J, with 6 bases between. This CDR3 contains 14 residues. The CDR3 is CASSVFSGANVLTF. CDR3 bases: TGTGCCAGTAGCGTTTTCTCTGGGGCCAACGTCCTGACTTTC. The whole variable domain, filled in from reference TRBV19 and TRBJ2-6, reads DGGITQSPKYLFRKEGQNVTLSCEQNLNHDAMYWYRQDPGQGLRLIYYSQIVNDFQKGDIAEGYSVSREKKESFPLTVTSAQKNPTAFYLCASSVFSGANVLTFGAGSRLTVL.

With regard to this clone: Germline and junction disagree at one end, which may indicate a read error. The chain couples TRBV11-3 to TRBJ1-1; D not certain. The CDR3 sequence is 13 residues long. Germline lookup yields CDR1 SGHNT and CDR2 YENEEA. CDR3 loop: CASGFGQNTEAFF. CDR3 coding DNA: TGTGCCAGCGGCTTCGGTCAGAACACTGAAGCTTTCTTT. Full variable domain (outside the CDR3, taken from reference TRBV11-3 and TRBJ1-1): EAGVVQSPRYKIIEKKQPVAFWCNPISGHNTLYWYLQNLGQGPELLIRYENEEAVDDSQLPKDRFSAERLKGVDSTLKIQPAELGDSAVYLCASGFGQNTEAFFGQGTRLTVV.

This chain connects TRBV7-3 to TRBJ2-7; 12 nucleotides align to TRBD2. The length of the CDR3 is 16 residues. The germline V gene encodes CDR1 SGHTA and CDR2 FQGTGA. After removal of 2 bases from V and 4 bases from J, the junction contained 6 bases not matched to a gene. The CDR3 protein is CASSLEASGRGYEQYF. The DNA for the CDR3 is TGTGCCAGCAGCTTAGAAGCTAGCGGGAGGGGGTACGAGCAGTACTTC.

The rearrangement links TRBV11-2 to TRBJ2-6, with unresolved D. The CDR3 totals 16 residues. Germline V gene lookup returns CDR1 SGHAT and CDR2 FQNNGV. V lost 1 base and J lost 2, with 9 bases in between. CDR3 in amino acids: CASSLGGIAGANVLTF. Written as DNA, the CDR3 is TGTGCCAGCAGCTTAGGAGGAATTGCTGGGGCCAACGTCCTGACTTTC.

The genes are TRBV5-1 and TRBJ1-5; TRBD1 aligns across 7 bases. Looked up from germline, CDR1 is SGHRS and CDR2 is YFSETQ. CDR3 size: 15 residues. With 0 bases clipped from V and 7 bases from J, the junction kept 7 bases outside the gene matches. Written as DNA, the CDR3 is TGCGCCAGCAGCTTGGAGGCAGGGGGGAAGCAGCCCCAGCATTTT. Translating gives CASSLEAGGKQPQHF.

In this sample, this clone turned up once. This chain connects TRBV18 to TRBJ1-6; D possibly corresponds to TRBD1 (6 bases). The CDR3 totals 16 residues. The germline V gene has CDR1 KGHSH and CDR2 LQKENI. V was shortened by 2 bases and J by 7 bases, with 15 bases between the two germline ends. This CDR3 is CASSPREKGGNSPLHF. The CDR3 DNA is TGTGCCAGCTCACCAAGGGAGAAGGGGGGGAATTCACCCCTCCACTTT.

The rearrangement links TRBV27 to TRBJ2-1; TRBD1 might be the D (6 bases). Deletions cut 5 bases from V and 7 bases from J, with 18 bases between. The CDR3 is 15 residues long. Germline lookup yields CDR1 MNHEY and CDR2 SMNVEV (reference sequence). This chain's CDR3 is CASSRPGVVVNEQFF. The CDR3, as DNA: TGTGCCAGCAGTCGGCCAGGGGTGGTGGTGAATGAGCAGTTCTTC.